The TCR beta chain described here comes from a study of T cell responses to AZD1222 COVID-19 vaccine. General study findings and limits: CD4 TCRs associated with vaccination spanned spike, dominating at 160-218 and 743-854. Just a handful of AZD1222 recipients tested seropositive at baseline.

With regard to this clone: Its antigen remains unknown.

The assay was immunoSEQ multiplex PCR, and TCRdb's table has in-frame clones only and misses some. Of approximately 100,000 clones in the sample, more than 85% were seen once. V was clipped by 6 bases and J by 4 bases, with 7 bases between them. This CDR3 contains 11 residues. Per germline, CDR1 MNHEY and CDR2 SVGAGI. This chain connects TRBV6-5 to TRBJ2-7; D gene ambiguous. Sequenced here: peripheral blood, sampled on day 0 of AZD1222 vaccination. The sequence derives from an adult in good health. CDR3 in DNA: TGTGCCAGCAGCCTATGGTACGAGCAGTACTTC. Protein: CASSLWYEQYF.